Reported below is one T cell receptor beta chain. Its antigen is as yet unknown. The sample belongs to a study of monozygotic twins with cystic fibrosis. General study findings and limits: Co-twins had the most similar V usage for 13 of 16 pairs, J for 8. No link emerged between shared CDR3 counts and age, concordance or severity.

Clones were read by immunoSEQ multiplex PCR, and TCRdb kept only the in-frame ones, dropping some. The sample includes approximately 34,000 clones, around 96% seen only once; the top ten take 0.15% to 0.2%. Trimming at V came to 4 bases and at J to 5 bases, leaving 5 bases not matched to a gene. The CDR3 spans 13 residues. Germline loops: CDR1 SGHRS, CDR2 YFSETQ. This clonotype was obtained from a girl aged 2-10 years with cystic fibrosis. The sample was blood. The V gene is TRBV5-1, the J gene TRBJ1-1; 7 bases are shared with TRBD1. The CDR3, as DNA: TGCGCCAGCAGCCCCGGGACAGATACTGAAGCTTTCTTT. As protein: CASSPGTDTEAFF.